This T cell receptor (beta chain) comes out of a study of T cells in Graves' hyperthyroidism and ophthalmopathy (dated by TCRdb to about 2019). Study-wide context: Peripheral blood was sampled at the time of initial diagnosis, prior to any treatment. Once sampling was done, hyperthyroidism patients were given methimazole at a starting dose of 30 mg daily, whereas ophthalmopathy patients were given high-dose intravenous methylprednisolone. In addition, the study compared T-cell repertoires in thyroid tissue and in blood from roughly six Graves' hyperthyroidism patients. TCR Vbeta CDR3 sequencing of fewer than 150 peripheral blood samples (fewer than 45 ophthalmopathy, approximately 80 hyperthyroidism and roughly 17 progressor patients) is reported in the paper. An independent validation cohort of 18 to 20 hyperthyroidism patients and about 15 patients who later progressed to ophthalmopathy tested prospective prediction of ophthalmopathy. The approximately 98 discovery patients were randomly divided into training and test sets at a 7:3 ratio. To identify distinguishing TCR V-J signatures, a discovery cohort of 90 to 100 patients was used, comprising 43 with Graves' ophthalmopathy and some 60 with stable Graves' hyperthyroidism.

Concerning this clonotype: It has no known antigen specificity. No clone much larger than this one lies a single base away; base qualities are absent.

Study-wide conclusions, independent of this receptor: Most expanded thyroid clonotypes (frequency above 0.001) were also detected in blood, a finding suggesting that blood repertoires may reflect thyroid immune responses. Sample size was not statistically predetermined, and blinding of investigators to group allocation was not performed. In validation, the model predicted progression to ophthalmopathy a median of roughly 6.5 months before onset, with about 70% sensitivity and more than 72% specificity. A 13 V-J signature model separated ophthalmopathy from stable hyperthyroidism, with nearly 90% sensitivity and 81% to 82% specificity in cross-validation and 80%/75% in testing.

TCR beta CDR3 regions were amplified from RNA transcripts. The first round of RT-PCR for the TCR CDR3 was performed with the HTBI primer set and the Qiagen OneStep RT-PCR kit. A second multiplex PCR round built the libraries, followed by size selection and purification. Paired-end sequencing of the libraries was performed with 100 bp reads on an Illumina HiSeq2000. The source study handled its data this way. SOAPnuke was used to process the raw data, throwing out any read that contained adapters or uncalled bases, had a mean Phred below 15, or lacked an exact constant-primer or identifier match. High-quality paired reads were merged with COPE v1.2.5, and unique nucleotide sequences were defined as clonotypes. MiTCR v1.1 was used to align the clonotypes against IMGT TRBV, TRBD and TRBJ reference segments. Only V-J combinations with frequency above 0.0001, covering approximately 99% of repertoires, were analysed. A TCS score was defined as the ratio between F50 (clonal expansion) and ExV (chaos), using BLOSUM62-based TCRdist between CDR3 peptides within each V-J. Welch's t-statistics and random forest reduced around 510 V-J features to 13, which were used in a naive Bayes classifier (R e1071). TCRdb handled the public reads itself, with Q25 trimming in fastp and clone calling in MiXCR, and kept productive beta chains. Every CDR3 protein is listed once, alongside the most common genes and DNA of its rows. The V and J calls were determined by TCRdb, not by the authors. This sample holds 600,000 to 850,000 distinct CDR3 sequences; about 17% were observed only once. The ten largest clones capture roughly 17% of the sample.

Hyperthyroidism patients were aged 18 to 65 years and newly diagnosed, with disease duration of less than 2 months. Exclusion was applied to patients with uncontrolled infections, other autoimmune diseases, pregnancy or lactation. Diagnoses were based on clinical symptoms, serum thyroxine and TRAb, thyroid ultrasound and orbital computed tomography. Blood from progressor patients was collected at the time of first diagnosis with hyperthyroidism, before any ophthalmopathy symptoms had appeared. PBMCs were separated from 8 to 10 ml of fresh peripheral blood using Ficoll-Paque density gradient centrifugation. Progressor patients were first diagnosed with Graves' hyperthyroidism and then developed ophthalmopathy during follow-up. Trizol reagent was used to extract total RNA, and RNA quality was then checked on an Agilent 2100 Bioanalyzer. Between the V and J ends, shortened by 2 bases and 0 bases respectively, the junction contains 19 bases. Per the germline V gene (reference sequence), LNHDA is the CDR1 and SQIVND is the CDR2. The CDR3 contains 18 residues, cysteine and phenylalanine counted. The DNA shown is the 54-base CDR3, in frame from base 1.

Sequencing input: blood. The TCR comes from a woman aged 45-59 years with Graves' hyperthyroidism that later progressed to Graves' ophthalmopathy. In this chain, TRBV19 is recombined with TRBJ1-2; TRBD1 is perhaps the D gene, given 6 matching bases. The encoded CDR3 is CASSILNARTVANYGYTF. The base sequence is TGTGCCAGTAGTATACTCAATGCCCGGACAGTTGCTAACTATGGCTACACCTTC. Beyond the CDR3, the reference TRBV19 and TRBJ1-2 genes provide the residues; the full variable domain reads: DGGITQSPKYLFRKEGQNVTLSCEQNLNHDAMYWYRQDPGQGLRLIYYSQIVNDFQKGDIAEGYSVSREKKESFPLTVTSAQKNPTAFYLCASSILNARTVANYGYTFGSGTRLTVV.